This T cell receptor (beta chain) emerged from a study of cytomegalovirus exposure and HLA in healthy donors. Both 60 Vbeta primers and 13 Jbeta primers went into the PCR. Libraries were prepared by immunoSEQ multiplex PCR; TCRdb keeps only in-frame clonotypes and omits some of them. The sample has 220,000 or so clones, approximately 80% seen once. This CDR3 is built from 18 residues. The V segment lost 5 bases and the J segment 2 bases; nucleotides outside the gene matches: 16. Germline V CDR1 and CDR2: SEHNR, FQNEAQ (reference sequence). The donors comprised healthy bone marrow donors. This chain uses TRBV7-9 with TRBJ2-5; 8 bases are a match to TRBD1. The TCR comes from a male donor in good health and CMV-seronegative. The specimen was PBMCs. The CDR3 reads CASSARIRTGYRQETQYF. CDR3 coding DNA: TGTGCCAGCAGCGCGCGAATTCGGACAGGGTATCGGCAAGAGACCCAGTACTTC.